A selection of T cell receptor beta chains follows, all from one sample in a study of CD8+CD57+ T cells in acquired aplastic anemia. TCRdb called the reads again in MiXCR, with one record for every CDR3 protein. This repertoire shows 150,000 to 200,000 distinct CDR3 sequences, 64% found once; its top ten account for under 60%. Sample: sorted CD4+, CD8+, or CD8+CD57+ T cells (not recorded which) from PBMCs. The receptors originated from a human donor with severe aplastic anemia or a healthy control (not recorded which). Each CDR3 is given with its conserved first and last residue. Each record gives: J gene, CDR3 length, V gene, clone size, D gene, CDR3 DNA, CDR3 protein. The D gene is left open where the match is weak. Clone size is not always given. Where it is, it says once, few, many or a class for expanded clones.

TRBJ2-3 15 TRBV19 - - TGTGCCAGTAGTTCGCAACAAGGGGGGGGCGATGAGCAGTATTTT CASSSQQGGGDEQYF
TRBJ2-7 14 TRBV10-3 - TRBD1 TGTGCCATCAGCGCGGGACAGGGAGGATACGAGCAGTACTTC CAISAGQGGYEQYF
TRBJ1-4 19 TRBV13 - - TGTGCCAGCAGCCCCACGGCGGACAATCACCGCCGGGGGAACGAAAAACTGTTTTTT CASSPTADNHRRGNEKLFF
TRBJ2-5 14 TRBV7-8 - - TGTGCCCGCAGCTTTGGTATTGGTGGAGAGATCCAGTACTTC CARSFGIGGEIQYF
TRBJ1-1 14 TRBV9 - - TGTGCCAGCAGTGAAACGGGGGGGAACACTGAAGCTTTCTTT CASSETGGNTEAFF
TRBJ1-6 14 TRBV6-5 many TRBD1 TGTGCCACCAGGCCCGACAGGGTGTCATCACCCCTCCACTTT CATRPDRVSSPLHF
TRBJ2-7 15 TRBV7-9 - TRBD1 TGTGCCAGCAGCCATTTGGGTCAGGGGGACATGAAGCAGTACTTC CASSHLGQGDMKQYF
TRBJ1-2 13 TRBV29-1 - - TGCAGCAAAGAAGGACGGAGCAACCATGGCTACACCTTC CSKEGRSNHGYTF
TRBJ2-5 14 TRBV10-2 few - TGCGCCAGCAGTGAGCAGGGGACCCAAGAGACCCAGTACTTC CASSEQGTQETQYF
TRBJ2-2 16 TRBV5-1 - TRBD2 TGCGCCAGCAGGCCTGCTAGCGGGGGGAACACCGGGGAGCTGTTTTTT CASRPASGGNTGELFF
TRBJ1-2 12 TRBV20-1 few TRBD1 TGCAGTGCGCCAAAACAGGGGTATGGCTACACCTTC CSAPKQGYGYTF
TRBJ2-5 15 TRBV7-8 - TRBD2 TGTGCCAGCAGCCCAGCGGGAGGGCCAGTGGAGACCCAGTACTTC CASSPAGGPVETQYF
TRBJ2-3 19 TRBV24-1 - TRBD2 TGTGCCACCAGTGACCCGGACCCGGGACTAGCGGGAGATTTAGATACGCAGTATTTT CATSDPDPGLAGDLDTQYF
TRBJ1-1 14 TRBV19 once - TGTGACAGTAGTTGGCCCGGTTTGAACACTGAAGCCTTCTTT CDSSWPGLNTEAFF
TRBJ1-1 13 TRBV6-6 - - TGTGCCAGCAGTTACGTGGTCAACACTGAAGCTTTCTTT CASSYVVNTEAFF
TRBJ1-6 15 TRBV7-8 - TRBD1 TGCGCCAGCAGCCAAGATCTGGCAGGGGGGGCACCCCTCCACTTT CASSQDLAGGAPLHF
TRBJ2-2 14 TRBV5-6 many - TGTGCCAGCAGCCCGTTAGGGGACCCCGGGGAGCTGTTTTTT CASSPLGDPGELFF
TRBJ1-6 13 TRBV7-9 - - TGTGCCAGCAGCTTACCTGCGAATTCACCCCTCCACTTT CASSLPANSPLHF
TRBJ2-2 20 TRBV9 many TRBD1 TGTGCCAGCAGCACCCCCCCCGGACAGGGGAAGGGCCAGTACACCGGGGAGCTGTTTTTT CASSTPPGQGKGQYTGELFF
TRBJ2-3 13 TRBV2 - - TGTGCCAGCAGTGGACAGTGGACAGATACGCAGTATTTT CASSGQWTDTQYF
TRBJ1-5 15 TRBV5-6 - - TGTGCCAGCAGCGCCGGTACAGCGGGGGGTCAGCCCCAGCATTTT CASSAGTAGGQPQHF
TRBJ2-1 14 TRBV5-4 - TRBD1 TGTGCCAGCAGCTTTAGACAGGGTAACAATGAGCAGTTCTTC CASSFRQGNNEQFF
TRBJ1-2 12 TRBV12-5 - - TGTGCTAGTGGCCAGGGTGACTATGGCTACACCTTC CASGQGDYGYTF
TRBJ2-7 14 TRBV9 - - TGTGCCAGCAGCGTAGGGGTGGCGACTGGCGAGCAGTACTTC CASSVGVATGEQYF
TRBJ1-2 13 TRBV9 - TRBD1 TGTGCCAGCAGCTCGTCCGGGACAGGGGGCTACACCTTC CASSSSGTGGYTF
TRBJ2-7 11 TRBV7-8 many - TGTGCCAGCAGCTTCTCCTACGAGCAGTACTTC CASSFSYEQYF
TRBJ2-2 12 TRBV7-9 few TRBD1 TGTGCCAGCAGCTTGGCAGGGGGAGAGCTGTTTTTT CASSLAGGELFF
TRBJ2-7 15 TRBV28 many - TGTGCCAGCAGACTAGGCCTAGCAATCGCCGTCGAGCAGTACTTC CASRLGLAIAVEQYF
TRBJ2-3 15 TRBV24-1 - TRBD1 TGTGCCACCAGTGATCCGGACAGGGTAGGCGATACGCAGTATTTT CATSDPDRVGDTQYF
TRBJ1-3 16 TRBV9 - - TGTGCCAGCAGCGGGGCGACGGTCTCGGGAGGAAACACCATATATTTT CASSGATVSGGNTIYF
TRBJ2-1 17 TRBV7-9 - TRBD2 TGTGCCAGCAGCTCTCCTCCGGGACTAGGCTCCTACAATGAGCAGTTCTTC CASSSPPGLGSYNEQFF
TRBJ1-6 16 TRBV7-9 - - TGTGCCAGCAGCGCCCGACAGGCTGATTATAATTCACCCCTCCACTTT CASSARQADYNSPLHF
TRBJ2-7 10 TRBV6-7 - - TGTGCCAGCGAGGGGGGCGAGCAGTACTTC CASEGGEQYF
TRBJ1-3 15 TRBV10-3 - - TGTGCCACCCAGGGAGTTAAGGCAGCTGGAAACACCATATATTTT CATQGVKAAGNTIYF
TRBJ1-1 13 TRBV20-1 - - TGCAGTGTCTGGGGGGGACTCGACACTGAAGCTTTCTTT CSVWGGLDTEAFF
TRBJ1-4 14 TRBV7-9 - TRBD1 TGTGCCAGCAGCCTGGACAGGGTGGACGAAAAACTGTTTTTT CASSLDRVDEKLFF
TRBJ2-7 13 TRBV20-1 - - TGCAGTGCTAGAGATCCAGGCCCCTACGAGCAGTACTTC CSARDPGPYEQYF
TRBJ2-1 14 TRBV7-9 once - TGTGCCAGCAGCAAGGGGACCTCCTACAATGAGCAGTTCTTC CASSKGTSYNEQFF
TRBJ2-2 17 TRBV7-9 once TRBD2 TGTGCCAGCAGCCAAAGTGGACTAGCGGGAGGGACCGGGGAGCTGTTTTTT CASSQSGLAGGTGELFF
TRBJ1-4 12 TRBV29-1 - - TGCAGCGTTGGAGGTGAAGAGTGGGGACTGTTTTTT CSVGGEEWGLFF
TRBJ2-6 12 TRBV19 few - TGTGCCAGTAGTAATGGGGCCAACGTCCTGACTTTC CASSNGANVLTF
TRBJ2-1 15 TRBV7-8 - TRBD1 TGTGCCAGCAGCACCGGGACAGGGTTGGGCAATGAGCAGTTCTTC CASSTGTGLGNEQFF
TRBJ2-5 14 TRBV9 - - TGTGCCAGCAGCGTAGATACGAAGGAAGAGACCCAGTACTTC CASSVDTKEETQYF
TRBJ1-4 12 TRBV7-2 - - TGTGCCAGCAGCCAAAGGGGGGCCAGACTGTTTTTT CASSQRGARLFF
TRBJ2-7 15 TRBV7-9 - TRBD2 TGTGCCAGCAGCCTGACTAGCGGGAGTTCCTACGAGCAGTACTTC CASSLTSGSSYEQYF
TRBJ2-2 15 TRBV7-9 - - TGTGCCGGCTGGGGGGATGCCTTCCACACCGGGGAGCTGTTTTTT CAGWGDAFHTGELFF
TRBJ1-2 12 TRBV12-3/TRBV12-4 few - TGTGCCAGCAGTGTTGGCGCCTATGGCTACACCTTC CASSVGAYGYTF
TRBJ2-7 15 TRBV6-5 few TRBD1 TGTGCCAGCAGGATGGCAGGGGGCAGGGACAACGAGCAGTACTTC CASRMAGGRDNEQYF
TRBJ2-7 14 TRBV13 many - TGTGCCAGCAGCTCAAAGGACGGCTCCTACGAGCAGTACTTC CASSSKDGSYEQYF
TRBJ2-2 16 TRBV24-1 - TRBD1 TGTGCCACCAGTGAGGCAGGGGGCGCGAACACCGGGGAGCTGTTTTTT CATSEAGGANTGELFF
TRBJ2-7 14 TRBV20-1 - - TGCAGTGCTAGAGATTTTGGCCGGGGAAACGAGCAGTACTTC CSARDFGRGNEQYF
TRBJ2-2 13 TRBV13 many - TGTGCCAGCAGCTTAGGGGAGAGCGGGGAGCTGTTTTTT CASSLGESGELFF
TRBJ2-7 14 TRBV20-1 - - TGCAGTGCCAGTACACCACCTCGTATTTACGAGCAGTACTTC CSASTPPRIYEQYF
TRBJ2-3 16 TRBV5-1 - TRBD2 TGTGCCAGCAGCTTGGGCCTAGCGGGTCCCACAGATACGCAGTATTTT CASSLGLAGPTDTQYF